The present TCR beta chain was sequenced within a study of cytomegalovirus exposure and HLA in healthy donors (dated 2017 in TCRdb). In terms of the full investigation: According to an earlier analysis of 550 to 750 of the donors, 150 million to 200 million T cells yielded 90 million to 130 million unique TCR beta sequences and more than 250 Gb of sequence data. An early release that covered about 600 HLA-typed donors contained approximately 320 gigabases of sequencing data and approximately 85 million unique TCR sequences. On average, around 240,000 unique TCR beta nucleotide sequences were sequenced per donor among 398 genotyped donors of the cohort, with roughly 18% of those sequences being non-productive. A later analysis re-analyzed previously published TCR beta repertoires from approximately 700 donors and added high-resolution HLA genotyping to study TCR occurrence patterns. The study used immunosequencing to profile the T cell repertoires of under 700 subjects and linked those repertoires to cytomegalovirus serostatus. Because of strong linkage in the cohort, roughly five DR-DQ haplotypes were treated as single units for association and clustering. Among the roughly 400 genotyped donors, around 81% belonged to the genetic ancestry cluster associated with self-reported Caucasian donors. The study combined high-throughput TCR immunosequencing, statistical association of individual TCRs with disease status, and machine learning to predict cytomegalovirus infection status. Typing coverage varied by locus: 629-630 donors for A, B, C, DRB1 and DQB1; 500 to 550 for DQA1; about 570 for DPA1; some 470 for DPB1. HLA typing included class I and class II loci at four-digit resolution. Every repertoire in the discovery cohort had been generated on one and the same sequencing platform. An earlier analysis of about 600 of the donors used high-throughput TCR beta sequencing to judge whether each TCR beta V gene segment behaved as functional or pseudogenic. Genome-wide SNP genotypes for about 65% of the 666 donors were used in a later genetic analysis, which treated that subset as a discovery cohort. The study aimed to test whether cataloging public T cell receptors could reveal signatures of past pathogen exposure. Besides the first cohort of approximately 670 subjects, a separate validation cohort made up of over 100 different subjects was used. Donor age, sex, ethnicity and CMV serostatus were compiled together with the repertoire data. The later analysis used no new phenotypic data to find candidate immune exposures, relying instead on TCR beta sequences and their occurrence across donors. Study-level results and caveats: Cytomegalovirus status was reported to be diagnosed by the classifier with high specificity and sensitivity in both the original and validation cohorts. The study gave a list of over 150 TCR beta chains associated with cytomegalovirus. Because counts were too low, 15 to 20 rarely observed V segments, including chromosome 9 orphons, were excluded from the earlier analysis of 587 of the donors. Because the 87-base-pair reads could not distinguish some IMGT-functional V segments, including TRBV6-2 and TRBV6-3, those segments were excluded. Most CMV-associated TCR beta chains appeared to be HLA-restricted in a later analysis, and the HLA associations seemed to be driven largely by CMV exposure. Immune exposure information for the cohort was limited to CMV serostatus. A cluster of highly shared sequence variants was judged likely to represent a technical artifact of the sequencing pipeline. V-gene and J-gene trimming of TCR beta chains was associated with a missense DCLRE1C variant in a later genetic analysis, and the association was replicated in an independent cohort. In vitro tests confirmed that three of the cytomegalovirus-associated TCR beta chains recognize cytomegalovirus antigens. Compared with the roughly 710-donor mean, donors in an Asian-associated ancestry cluster had fewer N-insertions in productive TCRs, according to a later genetic analysis. Correlated functional status among segregating V segments might reflect linkage disequilibrium, but an unknown experimental factor could not be ruled out. Because HLA typing was unavailable for some donors at each locus, only the typed subset was used in association tests. Broadly in line with IMGT annotations, most TCR beta V segments showed up in productive rearrangements about 90% or about 30% of the time in an earlier analysis of around 550 of the donors. Assigning TCR associations to individual alleles was difficult when HLA alleles, especially DR and DQ, strongly co-occurred. Presence/absence analyses assumed roughly uniform sequencing depth across donors, an assumption that may not hold. In this cohort, only TCR beta chains were sequenced, and detectable features were limited by the absence of alpha or paired-chain data. A later analysis associated around 16,000 TCR beta sequences with specific HLA alleles at a false discovery rate of 0.05. A further reported finding was that TCR beta sequences accurately predicted the HLA-A and HLA-B alleles for most subjects in the first cohort. A later analysis found that TCR association rates varied across HLA loci, with DRB1 alleles showing the most associated TCRs and HLA-C alleles the fewest. In a later analysis, HLA-associated TCR beta chains were found to be more clonally expanded and to have lower generation probabilities than equally common non-associated chains. It was suggested by the authors that the approach could potentially be generalized to other disease states and immunological phenotypes. According to a later analysis, parvovirus B19, influenza, CMV and Epstein-Barr virus appeared linked to several top co-occurrence clusters. Across donors, most TCR sequences were observed very rarely, whereas some public TCRs were present in many individuals.

The cohort comprised fewer than 700 healthy bone marrow donors. All cohort members were sampled while nominally healthy, although unrecorded immune exposures were likely present. The donor tested CMV seropositive, placing the donor among the 289 seropositive members of the cohort. A peripheral blood sample was collected from each donor, and TCR beta sequencing was performed on peripheral blood mononuclear cells. The Qiagen DNeasy Blood Extraction Kit was used to extract genomic DNA from the blood cell samples. Libraries came from the immunoSEQ multiplex PCR assay. For the multiplex PCR, a mixture combining 60 forward primers for TCR Vbeta segments and 13 reverse primers for TCR Jbeta segments was used. Amplification of the CDR3 region of rearranged TCR beta genes was performed with a multiplex PCR assay on genomic DNA. On the Illumina HiSeq System, the amplified TCR beta libraries were sequenced as 87-base-pair reads. The authors processed their data as follows. Across the 640 or so repertoires, a later analysis counted roughly 84 million unique TCR beta chains, roughly 11 million of which were shared by at least two donors. A nearest-neighbor algorithm error-corrected the raw reads and collapsed the reads into unique sequences, merging closely related sequences to remove PCR and sequencing errors. To assign V, D and J gene segments, CDR3 sequences were aligned to IMGT reference sequences. For a sequence to be retained, a match of at least six nucleotides was required to both a V gene segment and a J gene segment. Rearrangements were classified as productive when the CDR3 lacked stop codons and remained in frame with V and J, and all other rearrangements were classified as non-productive. Following IMGT convention, CDR3 was defined as the stretch from the second conserved V-encoded cysteine to the conserved J-encoded phenylalanine. In an earlier analysis of more than 550 of the donors, sequences lacking an unambiguous match to a single V gene segment were excluded. In an earlier analysis of a few hundred of the donors, a V segment was called functional when productive rearrangements were above 56.7%, and segregating when the standard deviation between donors exceeded 5%. A statistical classification framework was built for diagnosing cytomegalovirus status from the catalog of TCR beta chain sequences. In a later analysis, V and J genes were assigned by comparing TCR nucleotide sequences against IMGT/GENE-DB human TR gene sequences. A later analysis assigned CDR3 sequences and most-parsimonious VDJ recombination scenarios with the TCRdist pipeline. In a later analysis, each TCR beta chain was defined by its CDR3 amino acid sequence together with its V-gene family, and reads lacking a unique V-gene family were excluded. To address suspected cross-contamination and a sequencing artifact, a later analysis removed roughly 580 highly shared, low-generation-probability nucleotide sequences. In a later analysis, a clonal expansion index was calculated for each public chain from normalized within-repertoire ranks of inferred template counts. Generation probabilities in a later analysis came from a VDJ recombination model fitted to out-of-frame rearrangements, and those results were checked against IGoR. Hypergeometric tests were used in a later analysis to score TCR-TCR, TCR-HLA and TCR-CMV co-occurrence, with a repertoire-size bias correction applied to the TCR pairs. In a later analysis, false discovery rates were estimated by permuting HLA or CMV assignments 20 times. A later analysis grouped co-occurring TCRs with DBSCAN, adding TCRdist sequence similarity when clustering within HLA-allele-positive subsets. Co-occurrence clustering excluded repertoires with fewer than 30,000 or more than 120,000 public chains, plus five with anomalous nucleotide sharing. The table comes from immuneACCESS by way of TCRdb, which keeps in-frame sequences with V and J called. Part of the clones is missing from these tables; in studies checked, under half for an unresolved V gene and the rest for unknown reasons. V and J calls plus clone size are reproduced from that table; the DNA served to infer D and trimming. The sample data list approximately 150,000 clones, and 75% to 85% of these were observed just once. About 1.4% of the sample is taken by the ten largest.

CDR1 and CDR2 (KGHSH, LQKENI) derive from the germline V gene. From the cysteine up to the phenylalanine, the CDR3 has a length of 13 residues. Of all the DNA, just the CDR3 is kept, 39 bases in frame from base 1. The germline V and J ends show losses of 6 bases and 9 bases respectively, and no gene match explains 10 bases of the junction. For this clone: Its antigen is not yet known. No clone much larger than this one lies a single base away; base qualities are absent.

The sequenced sample consisted of PBMCs. Recombination joined TRBV18 with TRBJ2-7; TRBD1 fits 8 bases in the junction. The clonotype comes from a woman between 25 and 40 years old in good health and CMV-seropositive. DNA sequence: TGTGCCAGCTCGCCTGACAGGGGTGATTTGCAGTACTTC. Translated, this is CASSPDRGDLQYF.